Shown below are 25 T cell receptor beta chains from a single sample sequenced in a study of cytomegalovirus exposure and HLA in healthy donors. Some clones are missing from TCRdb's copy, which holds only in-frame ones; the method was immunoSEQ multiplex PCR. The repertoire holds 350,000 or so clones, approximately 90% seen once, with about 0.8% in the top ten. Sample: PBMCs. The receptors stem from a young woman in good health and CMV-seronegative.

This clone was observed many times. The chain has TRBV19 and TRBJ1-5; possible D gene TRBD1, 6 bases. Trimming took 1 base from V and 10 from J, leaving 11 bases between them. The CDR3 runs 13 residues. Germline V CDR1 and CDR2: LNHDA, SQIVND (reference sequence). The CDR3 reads CASSIAEQGPQHF. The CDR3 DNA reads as TGTGCCAGTAGTATAGCGGAACAGGGACCCCAGCATTTT.

The CDR3 DNA reads as TGTGCCAGCATCAGGGGACGGGTGGAAGCTTTCTTT. Translating it yields CASIRGRVEAFF. The chain couples TRBV6-1 to TRBJ1-1, with TRBD1 as a possible D gene (6 bases). V lost 7 bases to trimming and J lost 8 bases, with 14 bases between them. The germline V gene has CDR1 MNHNS and CDR2 SASEGT. CDR3 length: 12 residues.

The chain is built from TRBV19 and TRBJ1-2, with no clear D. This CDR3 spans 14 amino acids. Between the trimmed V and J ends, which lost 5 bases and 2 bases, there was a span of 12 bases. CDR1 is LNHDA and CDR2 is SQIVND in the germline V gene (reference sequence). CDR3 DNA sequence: TGTGCCAGTAGTGCCCCGAGCGGAAACTATGGCTACACCTTC. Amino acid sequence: CASSAPSGNYGYTF.

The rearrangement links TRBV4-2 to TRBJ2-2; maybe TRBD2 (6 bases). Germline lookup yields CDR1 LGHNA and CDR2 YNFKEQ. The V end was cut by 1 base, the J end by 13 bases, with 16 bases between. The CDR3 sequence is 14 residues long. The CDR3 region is CASSQVAAPGGLFF. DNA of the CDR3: TGTGCCAGCAGCCAAGTAGCGGCTCCCGGAGGGCTGTTTTTT.

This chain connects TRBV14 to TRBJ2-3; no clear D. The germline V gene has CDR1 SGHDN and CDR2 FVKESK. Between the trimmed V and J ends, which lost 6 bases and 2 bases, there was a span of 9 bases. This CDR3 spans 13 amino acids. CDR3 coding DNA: TGTGCCAGCAGTAGATCGTACACAGATACGCAGTATTTT. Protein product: CASSRSYTDTQYF. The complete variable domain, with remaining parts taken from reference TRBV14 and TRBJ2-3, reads EAGVTQFPSHSVIEKGQTVTLRCDPISGHDNLYWYRRVMGKEIKFLLHFVKESKQDESGMPNNRFLAERTGGTYSTLKVQPAELEDSGVYFCASSRSYTDTQYFGPGTRLTVL.

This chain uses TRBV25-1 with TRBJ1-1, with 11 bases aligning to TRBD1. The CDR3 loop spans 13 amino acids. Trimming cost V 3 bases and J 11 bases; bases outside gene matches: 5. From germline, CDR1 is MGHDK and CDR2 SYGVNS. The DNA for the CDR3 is TGTGCCAGCAGTGACTCCGGACAGGGGGCCGCTTTCTTT. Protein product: CASSDSGQGAAFF.

The CDR3 bases are TGTGCCACTGCGACTAGTAGTGAGCAGTTCTTC. Translation: CATATSSEQFF. The chain combines TRBV2 with TRBJ2-1, with D maybe TRBD2 (6 bases). CDR1 and CDR2 (germline): SNHLY, FYNNEI. Deletions cut 10 bases from V and 9 bases from J, with 13 bases between. CDR3 length equals 11 residues.

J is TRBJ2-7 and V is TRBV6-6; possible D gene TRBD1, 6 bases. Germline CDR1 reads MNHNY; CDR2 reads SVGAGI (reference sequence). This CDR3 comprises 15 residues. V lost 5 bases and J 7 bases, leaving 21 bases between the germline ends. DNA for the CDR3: TGTGCCAGCAGTGACAGGTTCCCGAGCCCGGGAGAGCAGTACTTC. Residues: CASSDRFPSPGEQYF.

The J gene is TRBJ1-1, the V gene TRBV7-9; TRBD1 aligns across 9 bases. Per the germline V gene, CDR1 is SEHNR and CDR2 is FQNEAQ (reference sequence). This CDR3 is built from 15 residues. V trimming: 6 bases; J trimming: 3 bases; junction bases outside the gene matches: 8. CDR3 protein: CASSYPTGGDTEAFF. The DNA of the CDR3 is TGTGCCAGCAGTTATCCGACAGGGGGGGACACTGAAGCTTTCTTT.

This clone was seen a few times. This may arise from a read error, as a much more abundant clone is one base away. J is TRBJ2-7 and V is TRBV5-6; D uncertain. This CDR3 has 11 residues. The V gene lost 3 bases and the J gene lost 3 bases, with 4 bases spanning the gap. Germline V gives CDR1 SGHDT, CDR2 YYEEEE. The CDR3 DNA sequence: TGTGCCAGCAGCTCCTACTACGAGCAGTACTTC. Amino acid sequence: CASSSYYEQYF.

The chain's CDR3 is CASNDGGTQYF. The CDR3 coding sequence is TGTGCCAGCAATGACGGGGGTACGCAGTATTTT. This chain connects TRBV6-5 to TRBJ2-3; a weak D match, TRBD2 (6 bases). Trimming shortened V by 7 bases and J by 8 bases, and 10 bases separated the two germline ends. The length of the CDR3 is 11 residues. CDR1 and CDR2 (germline): MNHEY, SVGAGI.

The CDR3 sequence: CASSGGAQDEKLFF. The CDR3 DNA reads TGTGCCAGCAGTGGAGGGGCGCAAGATGAAAAACTGTTTTTT. The chain recombines TRBV28 with TRBJ1-4; D might be TRBD1 (5 bases). CDR3 length: 14 residues. V lost 5 bases and J lost 6, with 13 bases in between. CDR1 and CDR2 from the germline V gene are MDHEN and SYDVKM.

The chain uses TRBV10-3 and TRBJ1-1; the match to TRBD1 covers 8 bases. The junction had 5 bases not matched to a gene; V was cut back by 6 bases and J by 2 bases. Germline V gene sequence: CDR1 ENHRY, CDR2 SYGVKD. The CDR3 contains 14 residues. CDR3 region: CAISADRGNTEAFF. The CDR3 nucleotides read TGTGCCATCAGCGCAGACAGGGGAAACACTGAAGCTTTCTTT.

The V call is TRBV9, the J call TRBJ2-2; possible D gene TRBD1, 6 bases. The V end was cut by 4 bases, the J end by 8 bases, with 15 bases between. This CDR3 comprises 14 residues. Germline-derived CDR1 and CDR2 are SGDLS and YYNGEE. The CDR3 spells CASSPWDTRGELFF. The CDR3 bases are TGTGCCAGCAGCCCCTGGGACACTCGGGGGGAGCTGTTTTTT.

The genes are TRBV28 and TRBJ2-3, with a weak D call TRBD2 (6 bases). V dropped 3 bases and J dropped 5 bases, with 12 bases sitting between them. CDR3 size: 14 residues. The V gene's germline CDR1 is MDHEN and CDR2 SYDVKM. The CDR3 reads CASSLGEVRDTQYF. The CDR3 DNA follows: TGTGCCAGCAGTTTGGGGGAGGTCAGAGATACGCAGTATTTT.

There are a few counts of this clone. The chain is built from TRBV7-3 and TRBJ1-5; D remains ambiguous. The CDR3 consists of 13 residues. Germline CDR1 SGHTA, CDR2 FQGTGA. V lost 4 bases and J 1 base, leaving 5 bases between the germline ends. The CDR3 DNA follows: TGTGCCAGCAGCTCCTCGAGCAATCAGCCCCAGCATTTT. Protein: CASSSSSNQPQHF.

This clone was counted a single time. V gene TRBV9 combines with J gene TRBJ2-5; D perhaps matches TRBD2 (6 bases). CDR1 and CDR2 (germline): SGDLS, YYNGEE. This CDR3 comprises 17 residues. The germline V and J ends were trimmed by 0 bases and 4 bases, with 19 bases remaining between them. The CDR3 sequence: CASSVVGSGGGGETQYF. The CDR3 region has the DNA TGTGCCAGCAGCGTAGTCGGCTCCGGGGGAGGTGGAGAGACCCAGTACTTC.

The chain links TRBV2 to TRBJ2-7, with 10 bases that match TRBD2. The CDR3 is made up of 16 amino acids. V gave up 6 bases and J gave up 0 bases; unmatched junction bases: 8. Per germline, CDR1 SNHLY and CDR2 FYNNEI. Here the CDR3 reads CASRPALAGFSYEQYF. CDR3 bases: TGTGCCAGCAGACCCGCACTAGCGGGATTCTCCTACGAGCAGTACTTC.

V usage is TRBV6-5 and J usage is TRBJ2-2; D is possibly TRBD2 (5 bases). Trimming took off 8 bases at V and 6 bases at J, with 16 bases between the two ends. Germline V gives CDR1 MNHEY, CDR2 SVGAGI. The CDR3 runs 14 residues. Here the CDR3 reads CASFEALGAGELFF. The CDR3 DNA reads TGTGCCAGCTTCGAGGCGCTCGGGGCCGGGGAGCTGTTTTTT.

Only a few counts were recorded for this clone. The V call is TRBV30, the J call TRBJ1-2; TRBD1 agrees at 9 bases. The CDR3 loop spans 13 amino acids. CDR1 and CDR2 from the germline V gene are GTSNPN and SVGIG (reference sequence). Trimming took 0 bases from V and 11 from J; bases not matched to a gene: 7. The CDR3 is CAWSVVGQGSYTF. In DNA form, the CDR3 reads TGTGCCTGGAGTGTCGTGGGACAGGGTTCGTACACCTTC.

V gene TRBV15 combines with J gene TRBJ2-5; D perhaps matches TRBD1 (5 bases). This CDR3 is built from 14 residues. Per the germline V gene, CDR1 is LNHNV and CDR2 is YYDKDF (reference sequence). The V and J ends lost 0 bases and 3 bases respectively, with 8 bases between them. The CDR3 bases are TGTGCCACCAGCAGAGAACCAGGGAAAGAGACCCAGTACTTC. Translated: CATSREPGKETQYF.

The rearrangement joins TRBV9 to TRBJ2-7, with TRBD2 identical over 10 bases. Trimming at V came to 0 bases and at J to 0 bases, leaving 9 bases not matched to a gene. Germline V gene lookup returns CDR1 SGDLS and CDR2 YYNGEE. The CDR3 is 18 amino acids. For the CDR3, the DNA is TGTGCCAGCAGCGTAGGTCTGGACACTAGCGGGATCTCCTACGAGCAGTACTTC. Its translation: CASSVGLDTSGISYEQYF.

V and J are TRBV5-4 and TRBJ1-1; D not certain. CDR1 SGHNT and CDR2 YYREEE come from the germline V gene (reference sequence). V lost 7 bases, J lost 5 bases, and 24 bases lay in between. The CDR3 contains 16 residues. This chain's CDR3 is CASFPSSAHAGTEAFF. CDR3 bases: TGTGCCAGCTTCCCCTCATCCGCCCACGCGGGAACTGAAGCTTTCTTT.

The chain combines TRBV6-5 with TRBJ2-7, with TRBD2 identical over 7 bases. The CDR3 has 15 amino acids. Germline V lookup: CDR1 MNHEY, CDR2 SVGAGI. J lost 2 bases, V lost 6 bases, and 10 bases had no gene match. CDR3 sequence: CASRLLADPTYEQYF. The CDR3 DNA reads TGTGCCAGCAGACTTCTAGCGGATCCTACCTACGAGCAGTACTTC.

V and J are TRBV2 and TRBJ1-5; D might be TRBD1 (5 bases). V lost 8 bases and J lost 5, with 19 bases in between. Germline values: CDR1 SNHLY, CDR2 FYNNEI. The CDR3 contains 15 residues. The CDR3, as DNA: TGTGCCAGCGGCAAAGGGACGGGAGATTATCAGCCCCAGCATTTT. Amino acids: CASGKGTGDYQPQHF.